The 28 T cell receptor beta chains in this list originate from one sample, sequenced in a study of shared clonotypes between healthy human individuals. Only in-frame clones appear in the TCRdb table, and some are missing; sequencing was by immunoSEQ multiplex PCR. The profile covers more than 2,000,000 clones, with over 85% appearing a single time and roughly 0.36% taken by the ten largest. Sequencing input: naive CD4+ T cells from PBMCs. Described subset: CD45RA+ positively selected. Source of these receptors: a man aged 18 to 29 in good health. Some clones in this sample may be carry-over from other donors' samples.

The genes are TRBV19 and TRBJ1-4; D is possibly TRBD1 (5 bases). The V gene lost 6 bases and the J gene lost 7 bases, with 18 bases spanning the gap. Germline CDR1 is LNHDA and CDR2 is SQIVND (reference sequence). The CDR3 length is 15 residues. CDR3 bases: TGTGCCAGTAGAGCCCTGGGCAGGGTAGGTGAAAAACTGTTTTTT. It specifies CASRALGRVGEKLFF.

The chain couples TRBV27 to TRBJ1-1; no clear D. The CDR3 has 13 residues. Germline CDR1 reads MNHEY; CDR2 reads SMNVEV (reference sequence). Deletions cut 7 bases from V and 0 bases from J, with 9 bases between. The CDR3 is CASKLLLNTEAFF. The CDR3 DNA sequence: TGTGCCAGCAAACTCCTATTGAACACTGAAGCTTTCTTT.

This chain connects TRBV12-5 to TRBJ1-5, with 8 bases aligning to TRBD1. The J segment lost 0 bases and the V segment lost 5 bases, leaving 9 bases of the junction unmatched. This CDR3 has 17 residues. Germline loops: CDR1 LGHNT, CDR2 FRNRAP. The chain's CDR3 is CASGLDREPDSNQPQHF. CDR3 nucleotide sequence: TGTGCTAGTGGTCTGGACAGGGAGCCTGATAGCAATCAGCCCCAGCATTTT.

The chain combines TRBV20-1 with TRBJ1-5; D remains ambiguous. V was clipped by 5 bases and J by 9 bases, with 11 bases between them. Germline CDR1 reads DFQATT; CDR2 reads SNEGSKA (reference sequence). The CDR3 length is 11 residues. Here the CDR3 reads CSASGASPQHF. DNA for the CDR3: TGCAGTGCTTCAGGCGCATCGCCCCAGCATTTT.

In its sample, this clone was seen once. The rearrangement joins TRBV18 to TRBJ2-3; D is possibly TRBD1 (6 bases). The germline CDR1 and CDR2 sequences are KGHSH and LQKENI. V lost 2 bases and J 0 bases, leaving 18 bases between the germline ends. The CDR3 contains 18 residues. This CDR3 reads CASSPIIPGQSSTDTQYF. CDR3 nucleotide sequence: TGTGCCAGCTCACCAATAATCCCGGGACAATCTAGCACAGATACGCAGTATTTT.

This clone was picked up one time. V gene TRBV5-4 combines with J gene TRBJ2-1; 10 positions agree with TRBD2. This CDR3 comprises 15 residues. Germline CDR1 is SGHNT and CDR2 is YYREEE (reference sequence). Unmatched junction bases numbered 5, after V lost 2 bases and J lost 6 bases. CDR3: CASSFPASGSNEQFF. The CDR3 DNA follows: TGTGCCAGCAGCTTTCCCGCTAGCGGGAGCAATGAGCAGTTCTTC.

The V gene is TRBV28, the J gene TRBJ1-5; D possibly corresponds to TRBD1 (6 bases). The CDR3 extends over 14 amino acids. Germline V gene data show CDR1 as MDHEN and CDR2 as SYDVKM. V lost 10 bases and J 7 bases, leaving 20 bases between the germline ends. CDR3 DNA: TGTGCCACATCGGGACACCGGGGCTTACAGCCCCAGCATTTT. Translating it yields CATSGHRGLQPQHF.

The CDR3 here is CASTPGLAGGPRETQYF. The CDR3 DNA sequence: TGTGCCAGCACTCCGGGACTAGCGGGAGGGCCTCGAGAGACCCAGTACTTC. This chain joins TRBV6-4 and TRBJ2-5, with TRBD2 matching 16 bases. Germline-derived CDR1 and CDR2 are MRHNA and SNTAGT. The CDR3 is 17 amino acids. V lost 7 bases, J lost 4 bases, and 9 bases stayed unmatched.

The V call is TRBV2, the J call TRBJ1-1, with 7 nucleotides matching TRBD1. Germline V gene data show CDR1 as SNHLY and CDR2 as FYNNEI. Germline trimming cut 7 bases from V and 1 base from J; bases unmatched to any gene: 6. The CDR3 is 14 residues long. The CDR3 DNA sequence: TGTGCCAGCAACAGACAGGGATGGAACACTGAAGCTTTCTTT. It yields the protein CASNRQGWNTEAFF.

This chain uses TRBV9 with TRBJ2-1; 8 positions match TRBD2. Germline lookup yields CDR1 SGDLS and CDR2 YYNGEE. The V segment lost 1 base and the J segment 7 bases; nucleotides outside the gene matches: 13. The CDR3 is 17 amino acids. For the CDR3, the DNA is TGTGCCAGCAGCGTATCGGCTGGAGCGGGAGTAAGGAATGAGCAGTTCTTC. Translated, it gives CASSVSAGAGVRNEQFF. The variable domain in full, with the rest retrieved from reference TRBV9 and TRBJ2-1, is DSGVTQTPKHLITATGQRVTLRCSPRSGDLSVYWYQQSLDQGLQFLIQYYNGEERAKGNILERFSAQQFPDLHSELNLSSLELGDSALYFCASSVSAGAGVRNEQFFGPGTRLTVL.

The V gene is TRBV4-3, the J gene TRBJ2-3; TRBD2 matches 11 bases. The V and J ends lost 3 bases and 7 bases, in that order; junction bases with no gene match: 3. Germline loops: CDR1 LGHNA, CDR2 YSLEER. The CDR3 has 14 amino acids. The chain's CDR3 is CASSQGTSGNTQYF. The DNA of the CDR3 is TGCGCCAGCAGCCAGGGGACTAGCGGTAATACGCAGTATTTT.

V and J are TRBV5-4 and TRBJ1-4; D is possibly TRBD1 (5 bases). The germline V gene has CDR1 SGHNT and CDR2 YYREEE (reference sequence). The CDR3 length is 15 residues. V was trimmed by 4 bases and J by 6 bases, leaving 16 bases between them. DNA for the CDR3: TGTGCCAGCAGCCGGGCAGCGGGGGTAGATGAAAAACTGTTTTTT. Residues: CASSRAAGVDEKLFF.

This clone was observed a single time. The CDR3 here is CASKGTLYEQYF. The CDR3 DNA follows: TGCGCCAGCAAGGGGACACTCTACGAGCAGTACTTC. The chain recombines TRBV5-1 with TRBJ2-7, with TRBD1 as a possible D gene (6 bases). This CDR3 contains 12 residues. The germline V gene has CDR1 SGHRS and CDR2 YFSETQ. Trimming left V 6 bases short and J 3 bases short, with 10 bases between.

The V gene is TRBV10-3, the J gene TRBJ1-2; no reliable D call. The CDR3 length is 14 residues. Per germline, CDR1 ENHRY and CDR2 SYGVKD. V gave up 0 bases and J gave up 9 bases, with 14 bases separating them. In DNA form, the CDR3 reads TGTGCCATCAGTGAGTCTGCGGCCTCCGATAGCTACACCTTC. It encodes CAISESAASDSYTF.

The rearrangement uses TRBV7-9 and TRBJ2-7; weak D call: TRBD1 (5 bases). Trimming cost V 6 bases and J 2 bases, with 11 bases left between them. The CDR3 extends over 13 amino acids. The germline V gene encodes CDR1 SEHNR and CDR2 FQNEAQ (reference sequence). CDR3 protein: CASSDSRPYEQYF. DNA for the CDR3: TGTGCCAGCAGTGACAGCAGACCCTACGAGCAGTACTTC.

The chain employs TRBV7-9 and TRBJ1-3; D gene ambiguous. Trimming shortened V by 7 bases and J by 1 base, and 11 bases separated the two germline ends. This CDR3 is built from 14 residues. Germline CDR1 reads SEHNR; CDR2 reads FQNEAQ (reference sequence). The DNA for the CDR3 is TGTGCCAGCACCAATTCTGGGTCTGGAAACACCATATATTTT. Its protein is CASTNSGSGNTIYF.

CDR3 bases: TGCAGCGTTGCGGGACTAGCGGGAACCTCTGGGGCCAACGTCCTGACTTTC. Encoded protein: CSVAGLAGTSGANVLTF. J is TRBJ2-6 and V is TRBV29-1; TRBD2 matches at 13 bases. After removal of 4 bases from V and 0 bases from J, the junction contained 3 bases not matched to a gene. The CDR3 is 17 amino acids. The germline V gene encodes CDR1 SQVTM and CDR2 ANQGSEA.

The chain employs TRBV6-1 and TRBJ2-5; 16 bases fit TRBD2. The length of the CDR3 is 21 residues. Germline V gives CDR1 MNHNS, CDR2 SASEGT. Trimming removed 0 bases from V and 2 bases from J; junction bases left unmatched: 12. Here the CDR3 DNA reads TGTGCCAGCAGTGAAGCGCCGACCGGGACTAGCGGGAGGGGACGGCAAGAGACCCAGTACTTC. Amino acids: CASSEAPTGTSGRGRQETQYF.

This rearrangement joins TRBV30 to TRBJ1-2, with no clear D. This CDR3 region has 9 residues. From germline, CDR1 is GTSNPN and CDR2 SVGIG (reference sequence). V gave up 6 bases and J gave up 9 bases, with 8 bases separating them. This CDR3 is CACSPRYTF. CDR3 DNA: TGTGCCTGCAGCCCGCGCTACACCTTC.

V gene TRBV7-2 combines with J gene TRBJ2-7; D gene ambiguous. Germline assignment: CDR1 SGHTA and CDR2 FQGNSA. The CDR3 is made up of 15 amino acids. The ends were cut back, 1 base at V and 1 base at J, with 11 bases in the middle. The CDR3 region is CASSLGRPTSYEQYF. The CDR3 DNA sequence: TGTGCCAGCAGCTTAGGGCGGCCTACTTCCTACGAGCAGTACTTC.

With regard to this clone: Other DNA variants within this sample encode the same CDR3. V gene TRBV28 combines with J gene TRBJ2-5; D call uncertain. In germline, CDR1 is MDHEN, CDR2 SYDVKM. The CDR3 loop spans 12 amino acids. V was shortened by 5 bases and J by 1 base, with 5 bases between the two germline ends. The CDR3 spells CASSTPQETQYF. As DNA, the CDR3 is TGTGCCAGCAGTACTCCCCAAGAGACCCAGTACTTC.

V usage is TRBV5-6 and J usage is TRBJ1-4; no firm D call. The CDR3 totals 16 residues. The ends were cut back, 2 bases at V and 0 bases at J, with 11 bases in the middle. CDR1 is SGHDT, CDR2 YYEEEE, per germline. CDR3 nucleotides: TGTGCCAGCAGCTTCTTAGACTATGCAACTAATGAAAAACTGTTTTTT. This sequence encodes CASSFLDYATNEKLFF.

V gene TRBV5-1 combines with J gene TRBJ1-2; D gene uncertain. Germline-derived CDR1 and CDR2 are SGHRS and YFSETQ. The V end lost 4 bases, the J end lost 0 bases, and 10 bases lay between the germline ends. The CDR3 covers 14 residues. This CDR3 is CASSAGRANYGYTF. CDR3 bases: TGCGCCAGCAGCGCCGGCAGAGCTAACTATGGCTACACCTTC.

The rearrangement links TRBV28 to TRBJ1-5; a possible D gene is TRBD1 (5 bases). CDR1 is MDHEN and CDR2 is SYDVKM in the germline V gene. The CDR3 spans 14 residues. Trimming pared 5 bases from V and 7 bases from J, leaving 15 bases between. The chain's CDR3 is CASSTQGPGQPQHF. For the CDR3, the DNA is TGTGCCAGCAGTACTCAGGGTCCTGGGCAGCCCCAGCATTTT.

The chain combines TRBV5-7 with TRBJ2-7; D not resolved. TRBV5-7 is noted as an ORF with a role that remains uncertain. This CDR3 region has 15 residues. Trimming took 2 bases from V and 0 from J, leaving 12 bases between them. The CDR3 loop reads CASSLEYQSSYEQYF. The CDR3 DNA follows: TGTGCCAGCAGCTTAGAGTATCAGAGCTCCTACGAGCAGTACTTC.

As to this clone: Different DNA sequences within this sample yield the same CDR3. The chain has TRBV9 and TRBJ2-1, with 7 bases matching TRBD2. The germline V gene encodes CDR1 SGDLS and CDR2 YYNGEE. V trimming: 0 bases; J trimming: 2 bases; junction bases outside the gene matches: 2. CDR3 size: 15 residues. CDR3 DNA: TGTGCCAGCAGCGTAGAGGGAGGGCCCTACAATGAGCAGTTCTTC. Translated, it gives CASSVEGGPYNEQFF.

The genes are TRBV5-1 and TRBJ2-5; TRBD2 matches at 12 bases. CDR1 and CDR2 (germline): SGHRS, YFSETQ. The CDR3 has 16 amino acids. V trimming: 0 bases; J trimming: 3 bases; junction bases outside the gene matches: 3. In nucleotides, the CDR3 is TGCGCCAGCAGCTTGGGACTAGCGGGAGAGGAAGAGACCCAGTACTTC. Translated, it gives CASSLGLAGEEETQYF.

V gene TRBV11-2 combines with J gene TRBJ1-3; D gene uncertain. The CDR3 runs to 12 residues. Germline lookup yields CDR1 SGHAT and CDR2 FQNNGV. V was trimmed by 8 bases and J by 4 bases, leaving 9 bases between them. CDR3 protein: CASLLPGNTIYF. The CDR3 DNA sequence: TGTGCCAGCCTGCTCCCGGGAAACACCATATATTTT.